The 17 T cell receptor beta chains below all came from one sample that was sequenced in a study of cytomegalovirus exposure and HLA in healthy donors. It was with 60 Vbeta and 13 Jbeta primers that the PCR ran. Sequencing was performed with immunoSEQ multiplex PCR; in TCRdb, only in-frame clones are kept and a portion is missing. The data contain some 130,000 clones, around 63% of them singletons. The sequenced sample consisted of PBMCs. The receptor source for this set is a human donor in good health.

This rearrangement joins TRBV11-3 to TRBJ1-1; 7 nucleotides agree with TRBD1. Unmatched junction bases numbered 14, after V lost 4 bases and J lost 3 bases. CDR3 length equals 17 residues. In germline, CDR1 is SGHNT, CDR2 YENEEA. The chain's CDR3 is CASSSNRGKWKDTEAFF. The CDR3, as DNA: TGTGCCAGCAGCTCGAACAGGGGTAAATGGAAGGACACTGAAGCTTTCTTT.

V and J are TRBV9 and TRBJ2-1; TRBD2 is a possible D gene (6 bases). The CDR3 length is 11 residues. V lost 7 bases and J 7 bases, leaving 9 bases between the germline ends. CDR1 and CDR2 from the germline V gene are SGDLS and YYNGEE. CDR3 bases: TGTGCCAGCGAGGAGGGGAATGAGCAGTTCTTC. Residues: CASEEGNEQFF.

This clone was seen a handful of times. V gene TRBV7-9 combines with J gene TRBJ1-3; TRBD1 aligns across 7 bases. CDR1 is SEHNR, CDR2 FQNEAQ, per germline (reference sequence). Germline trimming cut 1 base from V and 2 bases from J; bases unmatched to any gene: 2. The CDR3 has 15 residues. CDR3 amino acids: CASSLETGAGNTIYF. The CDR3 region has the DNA TGTGCCAGCAGCTTAGAAACAGGGGCTGGAAACACCATATATTTT.

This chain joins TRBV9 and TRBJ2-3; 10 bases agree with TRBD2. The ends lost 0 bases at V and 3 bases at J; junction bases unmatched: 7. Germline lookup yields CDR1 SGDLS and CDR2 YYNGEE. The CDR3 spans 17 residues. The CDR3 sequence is CASSVDGGLARTDTQYF. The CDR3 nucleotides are TGTGCCAGCAGCGTAGATGGGGGACTAGCGCGTACAGATACGCAGTATTTT.

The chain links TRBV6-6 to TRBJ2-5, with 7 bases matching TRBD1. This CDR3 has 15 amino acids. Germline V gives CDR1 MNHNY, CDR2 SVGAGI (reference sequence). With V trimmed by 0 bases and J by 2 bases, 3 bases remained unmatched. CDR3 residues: CASSYSRDSQETQYF. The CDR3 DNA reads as TGTGCCAGCAGTTACTCGAGGGACAGTCAAGAGACCCAGTACTTC.

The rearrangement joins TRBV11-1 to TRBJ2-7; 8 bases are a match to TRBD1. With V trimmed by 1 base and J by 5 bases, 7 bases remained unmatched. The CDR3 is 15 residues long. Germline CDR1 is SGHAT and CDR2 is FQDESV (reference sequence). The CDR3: CASSLVSRGLNEQYF. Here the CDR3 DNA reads TGTGCCAGCAGCTTAGTCAGCAGGGGGCTCAACGAGCAGTACTTC.

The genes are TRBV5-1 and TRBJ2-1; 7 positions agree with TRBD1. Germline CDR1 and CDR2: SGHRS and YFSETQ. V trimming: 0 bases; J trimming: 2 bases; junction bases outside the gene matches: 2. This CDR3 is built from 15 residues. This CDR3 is CASSLGDSPYNEQFF. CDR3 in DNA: TGCGCCAGCAGCTTGGGGGACAGTCCCTACAATGAGCAGTTCTTC.

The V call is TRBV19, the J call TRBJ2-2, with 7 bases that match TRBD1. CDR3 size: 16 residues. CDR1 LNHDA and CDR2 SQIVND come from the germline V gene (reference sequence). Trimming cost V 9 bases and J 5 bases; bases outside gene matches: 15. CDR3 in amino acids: CASRLGAGGRTGELFF. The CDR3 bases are TGTGCCAGCCGTCTCGGGGCAGGGGGTCGGACCGGGGAGCTGTTTTTT.

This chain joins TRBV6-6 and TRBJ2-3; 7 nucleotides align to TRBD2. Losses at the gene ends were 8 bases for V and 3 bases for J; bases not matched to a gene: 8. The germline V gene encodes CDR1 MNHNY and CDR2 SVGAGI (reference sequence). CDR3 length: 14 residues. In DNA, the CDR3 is TGTGCCAGCTCAATGCGGGAGCGGACAGATACGCAGTATTTT. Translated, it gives CASSMRERTDTQYF.

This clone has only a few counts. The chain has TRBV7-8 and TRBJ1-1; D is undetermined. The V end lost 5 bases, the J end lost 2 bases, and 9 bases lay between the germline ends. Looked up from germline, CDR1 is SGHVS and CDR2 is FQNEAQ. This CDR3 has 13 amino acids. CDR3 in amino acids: CASSTNRNTEAFF. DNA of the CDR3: TGTGCCAGCAGCACTAACCGAAACACTGAAGCTTTCTTT.

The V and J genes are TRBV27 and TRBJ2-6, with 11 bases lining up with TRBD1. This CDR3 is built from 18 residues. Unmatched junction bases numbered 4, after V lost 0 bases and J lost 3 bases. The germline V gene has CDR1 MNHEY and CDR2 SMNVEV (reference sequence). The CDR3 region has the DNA TGTGCCAGCAGTTTATCTGGGACAGGGGGGTTTGGGGCCAACGTCCTGACTTTC. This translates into CASSLSGTGGFGANVLTF.

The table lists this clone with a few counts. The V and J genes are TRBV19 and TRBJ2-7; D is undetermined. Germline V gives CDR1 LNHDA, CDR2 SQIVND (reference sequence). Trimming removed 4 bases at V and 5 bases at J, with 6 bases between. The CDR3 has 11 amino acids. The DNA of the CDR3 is TGTGCCAGTAGTACAGTACACGAGCAGTACTTC. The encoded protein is CASSTVHEQYF.

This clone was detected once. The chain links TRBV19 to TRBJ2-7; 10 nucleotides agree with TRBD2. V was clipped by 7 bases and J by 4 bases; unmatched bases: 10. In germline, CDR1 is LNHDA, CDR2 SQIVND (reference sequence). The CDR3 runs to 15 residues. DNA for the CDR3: TGTGCCAGTACCCCTAGCGGGAGTGGTGTTTACGAGCAGTACTTC. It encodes CASTPSGSGVYEQYF.

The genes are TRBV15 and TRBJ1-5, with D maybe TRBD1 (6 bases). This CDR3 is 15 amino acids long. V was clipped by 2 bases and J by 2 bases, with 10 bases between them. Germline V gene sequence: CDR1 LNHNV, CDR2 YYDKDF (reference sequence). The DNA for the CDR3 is TGTGCCACCAGCAGATCAGCAGGGGGCAATCAGCCCCAGCATTTT. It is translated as CATSRSAGGNQPQHF.

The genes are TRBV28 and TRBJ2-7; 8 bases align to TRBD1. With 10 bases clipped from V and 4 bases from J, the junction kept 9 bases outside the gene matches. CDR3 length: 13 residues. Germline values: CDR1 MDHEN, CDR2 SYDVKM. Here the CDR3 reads CATLNRGSYEQYF. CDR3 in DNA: TGTGCCACCTTAAACAGGGGGAGTTACGAGCAGTACTTC. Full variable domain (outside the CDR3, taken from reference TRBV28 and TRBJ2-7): DVKVTQSSRYLVKRTGEKVFLECVQDMDHENMFWYRQDPGLGLRLIYFSYDVKMKEKGDIPEGYSVSREKKERFSLILESASTNQTSMYLCATLNRGSYEQYFGPGTRLTVT.

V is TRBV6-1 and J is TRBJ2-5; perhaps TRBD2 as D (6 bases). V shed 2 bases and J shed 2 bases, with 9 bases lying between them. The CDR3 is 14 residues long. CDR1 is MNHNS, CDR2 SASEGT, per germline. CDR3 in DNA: TGTGCCAGCAGTGAACGACGGGAGCAAGAGACCCAGTACTTC. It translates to CASSERREQETQYF.

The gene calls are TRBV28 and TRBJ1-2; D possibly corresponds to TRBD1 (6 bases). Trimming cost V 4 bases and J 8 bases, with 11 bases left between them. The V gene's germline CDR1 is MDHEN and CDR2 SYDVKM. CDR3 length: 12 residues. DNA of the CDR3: TGTGCCAGCAGTTCGCACAGGGTCGGCTACACCTTC. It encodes CASSSHRVGYTF.